One and the same sample provided the 10 T cell receptor beta chains below, sequenced in a study of T cells in tumors after PD-1 blockade. Repertoires were generated with immunoSEQ multiplex PCR, while TCRdb's copy carries only in-frame clones and drops some. This sample carries tens of thousands of clones, roughly 77% of them seen once, and the ten largest clones take roughly 13%. Material: PBMCs, obtained before anti-PD-1 treatment. These receptors all come from a human donor with basal cell carcinoma.

J is TRBJ1-5 and V is TRBV25-1; 10 bases align to TRBD1. Per germline, CDR1 MGHDK and CDR2 SYGVNS. V lost 6 bases and J lost 7; bases outside the gene matches: 9. The CDR3 sequence is 15 residues long. The DNA of the CDR3 is TGTGCCAGCAGCCCGGGACAGGGGATAGGGCAGCCCCAGCATTTT. Protein: CASSPGQGIGQPQHF.

The chain carries TRBV12-3 or TRBV12-4 and TRBJ2-5; no clear D. Trimming cost V 6 bases and J 4 bases, with 12 bases left between them. The CDR3 totals 13 residues. CDR3 in amino acids: CASSPNGRETQYF. Here the CDR3 DNA reads TGTGCCAGCAGCCCAAACGGCCGAGAGACCCAGTACTTC.

This sequence joins TRBV6-1 and TRBJ1-2; D gene unclear. V lost 0 bases and J lost 14, with 19 bases in between. This CDR3 has 14 amino acids. Per the germline V gene, CDR1 is MNHNS and CDR2 is SASEGT. The DNA of the CDR3 is TGTGCCAGCAGTGAAGCGCTCCAGAGCACCCTTTCTACCTTC. As protein: CASSEALQSTLSTF.

This clone came up once. The chain joins TRBV5-1 to TRBJ2-5; perhaps D is TRBD1 or TRBD2 (6 bases each). The CDR3 covers 15 residues. Trimming took 3 bases from V and 0 from J, leaving 12 bases between them. Germline CDR1 and CDR2: SGHRS and YFSETQ. CDR3 protein: CASSWGALNQETQYF. The CDR3 DNA follows: TGCGCCAGCAGCTGGGGGGCCCTGAACCAAGAGACCCAGTACTTC.

The chain combines TRBV11-1 with TRBJ1-4, with a possible D match to TRBD1 (5 bases). Between the trimmed V and J ends, which lost 3 bases and 5 bases, there was a span of 10 bases. The V gene's germline CDR1 is SGHAT and CDR2 FQDESV (reference sequence). The CDR3 covers 14 residues. CDR3 sequence: CASSFGDGNEKLFF. The CDR3 coding sequence is TGTGCCAGCAGCTTTGGGGACGGGAATGAAAAACTGTTTTTT.

The CDR3 DNA sequence: TGTGCCACTTCCCCTAGGGGGTACCAAGAGACCCAGTACTTC. Translation: CATSPRGYQETQYF. The V and J genes are TRBV6-5 and TRBJ2-5; the D gene is possibly TRBD1 (6 bases). In germline, CDR1 is MNHEY, CDR2 SVGAGI. There are 14 residues in the CDR3. The V gene lost 10 bases and the J gene lost 0 bases, with 15 bases spanning the gap.

The chain couples TRBV2 to TRBJ1-2; no firm D call. Germline V lookup: CDR1 SNHLY, CDR2 FYNNEI. The CDR3 sequence is 14 residues long. V lost 5 bases and J 2 bases, leaving 12 bases between the germline ends. CDR3 amino acids: CASSTQTGNYGYTF. The CDR3 nucleotides read TGTGCCAGCAGTACTCAGACGGGAAACTATGGCTACACCTTC. The full variable domain, completed using reference TRBV2 and TRBJ1-2, is EPEVTQTPSHQVTQMGQEVILRCVPISNHLYFYWYRQILGQKVEFLVSFYNNEISEKSEIFDDQFSVERPDGSNFTLKIRSTKLEDSAMYFCASSTQTGNYGYTFGSGTRLTVV.

This clone was detected ten times or more. This sequence joins TRBV28 and TRBJ1-1, with D tentatively TRBD1 (5 bases). Germline loops: CDR1 MDHEN, CDR2 SYDVKM. The CDR3 extends over 14 amino acids. V was pared by 2 bases and J by 11 bases, with 18 bases between. The CDR3 loop is CASSLGEGLVWAFF. The CDR3 DNA is TGTGCCAGCAGTTTAGGTGAGGGGCTGGTTTGGGCTTTCTTT.

This clone was seen just once. The chain has TRBV30 and TRBJ1-1; D ambiguous. The V gene lost 3 bases and the J gene lost 0 bases, with 8 bases spanning the gap. Germline values: CDR1 GTSNPN, CDR2 SVGIG (reference sequence). The CDR3 is made up of 13 amino acids. The CDR3 coding sequence is TGTGCCTGGAGCGAAAAGCTGAACACTGAAGCTTTCTTT. Amino acid sequence: CAWSEKLNTEAFF. Drawing the rest from reference TRBV30 and TRBJ1-1, the complete variable domain is SQTIHQWPATLVQPVGSPLSLECTVEGTSNPNLYWYRQAAGRGLQLLFYSVGIGQISSEVPQNLSASRPQDRQFILSSKKLLLSDSGFYLCAWSEKLNTEAFFGQGTRLTVV.

The chain couples TRBV27 to TRBJ2-1; 10 nucleotides agree with TRBD1. Germline values: CDR1 MNHEY, CDR2 SMNVEV (reference sequence). The CDR3 loop spans 15 amino acids. The V gene end was trimmed by 6 bases and the J gene end by 6 bases; junction bases not matched to a gene: 8. The CDR3 region has the DNA TGTGCCAGCAGACGACAGGGGGCCCTATCCAATGAGCAGTTCTTC. Protein sequence: CASRRQGALSNEQFF.